This T cell receptor (beta chain) appears in the sequencing data of a study of OX40 agonist ivuxolimab in advanced cancers. V dropped 0 bases and J dropped 5 bases, with 7 bases sitting between them. Germline CDR1 MNHEY, CDR2 SVGAGI. This CDR3 has 13 amino acids. Repertoires were generated with immunoSEQ multiplex PCR, while TCRdb's copy carries only in-frame clones and drops some. The sample has approximately 97,000 clones, roughly 90% seen once. This clone was counted a few times. This TCR came from an adult with an advanced solid tumor such as melanoma, head and neck, liver or kidney cancer. Sample: CD4+ or CD8+ T cells sorted from blood, taken in a trial of the OX40 agonist ivuxolimab. V gene TRBV6-5 combines with J gene TRBJ1-2, with a weak D call TRBD1 (6 bases). CDR3 loop: CASSYSTGYGYTF. CDR3 nucleotides: TGTGCCAGCAGTTACTCTACAGGGTATGGCTACACCTTC.